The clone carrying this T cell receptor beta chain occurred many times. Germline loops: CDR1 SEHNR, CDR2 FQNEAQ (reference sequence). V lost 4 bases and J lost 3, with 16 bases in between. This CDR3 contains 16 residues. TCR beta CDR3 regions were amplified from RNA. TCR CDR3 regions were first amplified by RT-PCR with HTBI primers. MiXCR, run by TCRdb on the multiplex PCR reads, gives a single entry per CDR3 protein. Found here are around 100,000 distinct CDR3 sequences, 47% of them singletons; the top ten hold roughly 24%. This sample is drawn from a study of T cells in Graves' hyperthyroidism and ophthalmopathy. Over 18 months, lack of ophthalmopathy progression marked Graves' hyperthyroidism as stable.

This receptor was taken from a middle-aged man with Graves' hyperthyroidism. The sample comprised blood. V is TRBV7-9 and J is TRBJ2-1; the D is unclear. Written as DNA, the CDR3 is TGTGCCAGCAGCTCCCCCGCAGGTAAGAGCTACAATGAGCAGTTCTTC. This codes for CASSSPAGKSYNEQFF.